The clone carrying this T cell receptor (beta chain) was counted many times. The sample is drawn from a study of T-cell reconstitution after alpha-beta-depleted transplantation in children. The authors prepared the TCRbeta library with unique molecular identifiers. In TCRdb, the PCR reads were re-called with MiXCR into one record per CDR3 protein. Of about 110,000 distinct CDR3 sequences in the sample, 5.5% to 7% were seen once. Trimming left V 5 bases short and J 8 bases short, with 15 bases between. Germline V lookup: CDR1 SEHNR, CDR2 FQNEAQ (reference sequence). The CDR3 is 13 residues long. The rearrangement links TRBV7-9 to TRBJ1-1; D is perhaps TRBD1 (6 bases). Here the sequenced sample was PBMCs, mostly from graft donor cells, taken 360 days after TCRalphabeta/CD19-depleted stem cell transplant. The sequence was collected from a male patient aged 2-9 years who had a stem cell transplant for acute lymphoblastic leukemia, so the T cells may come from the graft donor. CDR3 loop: CASSLFRQAEAFF. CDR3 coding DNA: TGTGCCAGCAGCCTTTTCCGACAGGCAGAAGCTTTCTTT.